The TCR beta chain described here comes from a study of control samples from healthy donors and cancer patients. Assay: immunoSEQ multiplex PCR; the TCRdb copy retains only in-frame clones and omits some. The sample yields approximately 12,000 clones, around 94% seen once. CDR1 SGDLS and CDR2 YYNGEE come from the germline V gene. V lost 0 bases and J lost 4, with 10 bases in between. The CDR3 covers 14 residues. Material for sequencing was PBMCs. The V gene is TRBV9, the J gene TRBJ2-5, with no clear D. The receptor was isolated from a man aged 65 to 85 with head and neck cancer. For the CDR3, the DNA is TGTGCCAGCAGCGTAGGCAGGTGGGGAGAGACCCAGTACTTC. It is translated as CASSVGRWGETQYF.